Listed here are 13 T cell receptor beta chains from one sample, sequenced in a study of T cell clones after liver transplantation. Using immunoSEQ multiplex PCR, the repertoire was profiled, and TCRdb retains in-frame clones only, with some absent. This table has 72,000 or so clones, over 65% appearing once. The sample here was CD4+ T cells from blood, taken at the 22-month timepoint. These receptors were taken from a human patient who received a liver transplant. Some T cells may originate from the graft donor.

The V call is TRBV6-5, the J call TRBJ2-1, with D tentatively TRBD1 (5 bases). V lost 5 bases and J lost 4, with 9 bases in between. This CDR3 is built from 13 residues. CDR1 and CDR2 (germline): MNHEY, SVGAGI. This CDR3 reads CASSTPGYNEQFF. CDR3 in DNA: TGTGCCAGCAGTACTCCAGGGTACAATGAGCAGTTCTTC.

The chain employs TRBV5-6 and TRBJ2-6, with TRBD2 identical over 9 bases. The length of the CDR3 is 18 residues. J was trimmed by 4 bases and V by 1 base; bases with no gene match: 9. From germline, CDR1 is SGHDT and CDR2 YYEEEE. This chain's CDR3 is CASSLSGGLGAGANVLTF. CDR3 DNA: TGTGCCAGCAGCTTGAGCGGGGGGTTGGGGGCCGGGGCCAACGTCCTGACTTTC. Supplemented by reference TRBV5-6 and TRBJ2-6, the full variable domain reads DAGVTQSPTHLIKTRGQQVTLRCSPKSGHDTVSWYQQALGQGPQFIFQYYEEEERQRGNFPDRFSGHQFPNYSSELNVNALLLGDSALYLCASSLSGGLGAGANVLTFGAGSRLTVL.

The chain is built from TRBV7-3 and TRBJ2-1, with 8 positions matching TRBD2. The CDR3 has 15 residues. V shed 2 bases and J 5 bases; nucleotides not matched to a gene: 5. The germline gives CDR1 SGHTA, CDR2 FQGTGA. This CDR3 reads CASSLSAGVNNEQFF. The CDR3 DNA is TGTGCCAGCAGCTTATCAGCGGGAGTAAACAATGAGCAGTTCTTC. The variable domain in full, completed from reference TRBV7-3 and TRBJ2-1, reads GAGVSQTPSNKVTEKGKYVELRCDPISGHTALYWYRQSLGQGPEFLIYFQGTGAADDSGLPNDRFFAVRPEGSVSTLKIQRTERGDSAVYLCASSLSAGVNNEQFFGPGTRLTVL.

V is TRBV2 and J is TRBJ2-1; D may correspond to TRBD1 or TRBD2 (5 bases each). Trimming removed 5 bases at V and 12 bases at J, with 14 bases between. The CDR3 has 12 residues. Germline-derived CDR1 and CDR2 are SNHLY and FYNNEI. The CDR3 reads CASSPGRTTQFF. The CDR3 nucleotides read TGTGCCAGCAGTCCGGGACGGACAACGCAGTTCTTC.

The table lists this clone with a count of one. The V gene is TRBV19, the J gene TRBJ1-5; D is unclear. This CDR3 contains 17 residues. The V and J ends lost 0 bases and 0 bases respectively, with 12 bases between them. Germline-derived CDR1 and CDR2 are LNHDA and SQIVND (reference sequence). The CDR3 region has the DNA TGTGCCAGTAGTATAGATCAAGGAGGTTATAGCAATCAGCCCCAGCATTTT. Encoded protein: CASSIDQGGYSNQPQHF.

J is TRBJ2-3 and V is TRBV7-9; 7 positions match TRBD2. The CDR3 covers 15 residues. Losses at the gene ends were 1 base for V and 1 base for J; bases not matched to a gene: 2. The germline gives CDR1 SEHNR, CDR2 FQNEAQ (reference sequence). The CDR3 reads CASSLGLAGTDTQYF. As DNA, the CDR3 is TGTGCCAGCAGCTTAGGGCTAGCGGGCACAGATACGCAGTATTTT.

This clone was recorded once. V gene TRBV29-1 combines with J gene TRBJ2-7; 7 bases match TRBD1. Germline assignment: CDR1 SQVTM and CDR2 ANQGSEA. The length of the CDR3 is 13 residues. V gave up 1 base and J gave up 7 bases; unmatched junction bases: 7. The CDR3: CSVEARQGWEQYF. The CDR3, as DNA: TGCAGCGTTGAAGCCCGACAGGGCTGGGAGCAGTACTTC.

The chain joins TRBV28 to TRBJ1-1; D gene unclear. Germline CDR1 MDHEN, CDR2 SYDVKM. The CDR3 is made up of 13 amino acids. Trimming removed 1 base from V and 6 bases from J, with 9 bases in between. DNA for the CDR3: TGTGCCAGCAGTTTATTTGTGTCATCTGAAGCTTTCTTT. Its translation: CASSLFVSSEAFF. Drawing the rest from reference TRBV28 and TRBJ1-1, the complete variable domain is DVKVTQSSRYLVKRTGEKVFLECVQDMDHENMFWYRQDPGLGLRLIYFSYDVKMKEKGDIPEGYSVSREKKERFSLILESASTNQTSMYLCASSLFVSSEAFFGQGTRLTVV.

The chain links TRBV7-2 to TRBJ2-3, with D hard to call. Germline CDR1 SGHTA, CDR2 FQGNSA. CDR3 length: 15 residues. V was shortened by 5 bases and J by 2 bases, with 14 bases between the two germline ends. CDR3 protein: CASSRQWVDTDTQYF. In DNA form, the CDR3 reads TGTGCCAGCAGCCGCCAGTGGGTTGACACAGATACGCAGTATTTT.

V usage is TRBV27 and J usage is TRBJ1-1, with a possible D match to TRBD1 (5 bases). V was clipped by 1 base and J by 3 bases, with 15 bases between them. This CDR3 has 16 amino acids. Germline-derived CDR1 and CDR2 are MNHEY and SMNVEV (reference sequence). The DNA for the CDR3 is TGTGCCAGCAGTTTATGGGCCGGGGCGGGAGACACTGAAGCTTTCTTT. Its translation is CASSLWAGAGDTEAFF.

The V gene is TRBV5-1, the J gene TRBJ2-7; D uncertain. V lost 4 bases to trimming and J lost 6 bases, with 17 bases between them. CDR1 and CDR2 (germline): SGHRS, YFSETQ. The CDR3 extends over 14 amino acids. This CDR3 reads CASSATPGPLEQYF. CDR3 coding DNA: TGCGCCAGCAGCGCTACACCCGGGCCTCTCGAGCAGTACTTC.

This rearrangement joins TRBV25-1 to TRBJ2-7; maybe TRBD1 (6 bases). CDR1 MGHDK and CDR2 SYGVNS come from the germline V gene. This CDR3 comprises 14 residues. V lost 5 bases to trimming and J lost 0 bases, with 11 bases between them. The CDR3 region has the DNA TGTGCCAGCAGTCGGACAGAAAGCTCCTACGAGCAGTACTTC. The encoded protein is CASSRTESSYEQYF.

V and J are TRBV5-1 and TRBJ2-1; no clear D. The CDR3 has 14 residues. Per germline, CDR1 SGHRS and CDR2 YFSETQ. Trimming shortened V by 0 bases and J by 8 bases, and 12 bases separated the two germline ends. The CDR3, as DNA: TGCGCCAGCAGCTTGGGGCCCCCAGGCCATGAGCAGTTCTTC. This gives the protein CASSLGPPGHEQFF.